This paragraph reports one T cell receptor beta chain. Its target is not known. The method was immunoSEQ multiplex PCR; TCRdb's version includes in-frame clones alone and lacks a portion of them. The sample lists roughly 1 million clones, roughly 70% occurring once. This entry belongs to a study of shared clonotypes between healthy human individuals. Overall study results and limits: Naive subsets generally had larger estimated richness than memory subsets.

In germline, CDR1 is MNHNS, CDR2 SASEGT. Trimming took 6 bases from V and 4 from J, leaving 15 bases between them. This CDR3 spans 14 amino acids. Sequencing used memory CD4+ T cells sorted from blood. Regarding subset: CD45RA-negative fraction. The source is a man aged 18 to 29 in good health. This chain joins TRBV6-1 and TRBJ2-5, with D unresolved. DNA of the CDR3: TGTGCCAGCAGCCTCGACCCTGGAGTAGAGACCCAGTACTTC. Translation gives CASSLDPGVETQYF.